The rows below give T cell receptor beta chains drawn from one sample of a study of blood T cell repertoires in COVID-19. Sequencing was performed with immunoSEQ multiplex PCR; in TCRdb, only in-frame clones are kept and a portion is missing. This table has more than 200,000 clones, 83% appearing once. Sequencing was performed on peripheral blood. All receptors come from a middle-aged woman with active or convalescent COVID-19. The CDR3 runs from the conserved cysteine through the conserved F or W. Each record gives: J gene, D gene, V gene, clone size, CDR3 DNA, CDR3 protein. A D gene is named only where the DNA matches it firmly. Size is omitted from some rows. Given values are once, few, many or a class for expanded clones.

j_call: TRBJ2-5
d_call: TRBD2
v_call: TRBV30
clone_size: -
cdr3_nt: TGTGCCTGGAGCGTGACTAGCGGGAGTCAAGAGACCCAGTACTTC
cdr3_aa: CAWSVTSGSQETQYF

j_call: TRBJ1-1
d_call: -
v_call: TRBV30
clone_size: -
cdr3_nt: TGTGCCTGGACCTCTGGGGCGAACACTGAAGCTTTCTTT
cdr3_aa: CAWTSGANTEAFF

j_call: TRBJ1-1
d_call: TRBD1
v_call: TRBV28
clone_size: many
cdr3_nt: TGTGCCAGCAGCTTACAGGGGGCTGACACTGAAGCTTTCTTT
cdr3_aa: CASSLQGADTEAFF

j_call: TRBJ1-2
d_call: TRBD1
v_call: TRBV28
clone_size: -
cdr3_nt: TGTGCCAGCAGTTCACAGGGGGCGGAGGGTAATGGCTACACCTTC
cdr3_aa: CASSSQGAEGNGYTF

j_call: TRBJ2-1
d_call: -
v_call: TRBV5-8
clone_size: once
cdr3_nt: TGTGCCAGCAGCTTGACCAGCGGACTTGTCAATGAGCAGTTCTTC
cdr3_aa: CASSLTSGLVNEQFF

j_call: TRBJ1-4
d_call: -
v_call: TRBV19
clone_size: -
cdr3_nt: TGTGCCAGTTCCACAGGTTGGGTTGAAAAACTGTTTTTT
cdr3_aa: CASSTGWVEKLFF

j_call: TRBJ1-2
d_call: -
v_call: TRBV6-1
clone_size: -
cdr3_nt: TGTGCCAGCAGTGAAGTGCAGGGGAGTGGCTACACCTTC
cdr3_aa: CASSEVQGSGYTF

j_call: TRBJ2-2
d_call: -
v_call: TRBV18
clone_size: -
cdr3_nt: TGTGCCAGCTCACCACAGACTCGCTCCGGGGAGCTGTTTTTT
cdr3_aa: CASSPQTRSGELFF

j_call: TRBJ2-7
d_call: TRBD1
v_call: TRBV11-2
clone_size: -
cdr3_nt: TGTGCCAGCAGTCGACCGGGACAGGGGAACTACGAGCAGTACTTC
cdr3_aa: CASSRPGQGNYEQYF

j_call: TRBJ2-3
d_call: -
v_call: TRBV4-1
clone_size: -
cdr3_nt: TGCGCCAGCAGCGGACACCTGACTAGTGGCGCAGATACGCAGTATTTT
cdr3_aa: CASSGHLTSGADTQYF

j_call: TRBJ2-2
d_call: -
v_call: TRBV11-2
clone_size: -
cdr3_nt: TGTGCCAGCAGCTCTATACAGGAATACACCGGGGAGCTGTTTTTT
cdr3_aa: CASSSIQEYTGELFF

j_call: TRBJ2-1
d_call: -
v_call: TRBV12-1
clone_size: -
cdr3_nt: TGTGCCAGCAGCGCAGGGAGGGCCAAGATTAATGAGCAGTTCTTC
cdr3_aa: CASSAGRAKINEQFF

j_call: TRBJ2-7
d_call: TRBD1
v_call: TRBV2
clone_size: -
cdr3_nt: TGTGCCAGCAGTGAAGAGGGGATGGTAGGGGGCGGTTACGAGCAGTACTTC
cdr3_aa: CASSEEGMVGGGYEQYF

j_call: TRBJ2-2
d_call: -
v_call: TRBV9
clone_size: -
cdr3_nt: TGTGCCAGCAGCGGAGGCCCGACCACCGGGGAGCTGTTTTTT
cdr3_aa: CASSGGPTTGELFF

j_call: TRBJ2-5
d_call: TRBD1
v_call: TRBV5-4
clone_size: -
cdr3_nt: TGTGCCAGCAGCTCTACAGGGGGATTGGAGACCCAGTACTTC
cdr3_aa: CASSSTGGLETQYF

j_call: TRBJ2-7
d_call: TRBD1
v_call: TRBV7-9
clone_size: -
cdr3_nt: TGTGCCAGCAGCTTCCCGGACAGGGGAAACGAGCAGTACTTC
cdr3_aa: CASSFPDRGNEQYF

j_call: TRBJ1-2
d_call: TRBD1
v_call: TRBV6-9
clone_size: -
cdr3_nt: TGTGCCAGCAGCCGAGGGACAGGGGGCGATGGCTACACCTTC
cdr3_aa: CASSRGTGGDGYTF

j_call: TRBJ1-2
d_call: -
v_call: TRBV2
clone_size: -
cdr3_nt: TGTGCCAGCAGTGGGGAGGGGGGACTCTACACCTTC
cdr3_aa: CASSGEGGLYTF

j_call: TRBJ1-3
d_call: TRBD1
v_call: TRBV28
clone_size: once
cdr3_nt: TGTGCCAGCAGTTTAGGCGGACAGGGCACCTCTGGAAACACCATATATTTT
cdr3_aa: CASSLGGQGTSGNTIYF

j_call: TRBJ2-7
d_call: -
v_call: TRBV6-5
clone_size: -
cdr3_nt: TGTGCCAGCAGCGGGGTAGGCGCGGCATCCTACGAGCAGTACTTC
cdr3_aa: CASSGVGAASYEQYF

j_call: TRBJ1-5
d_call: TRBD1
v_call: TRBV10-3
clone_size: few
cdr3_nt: TGTGCCATCAGTGAAGGTACAGGGGCTTACCGAAAGAATCAGCCCCAGCATTTT
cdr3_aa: CAISEGTGAYRKNQPQHF

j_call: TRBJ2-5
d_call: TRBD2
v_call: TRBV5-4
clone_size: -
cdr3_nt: TGTGCCAGCAGCGAAGGACTAGCGGGGCAAGAGACCCAGTACTTC
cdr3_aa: CASSEGLAGQETQYF

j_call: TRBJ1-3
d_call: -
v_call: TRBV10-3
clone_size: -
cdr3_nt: TGTGCCATCGTAAGCGACTCTGGAAACACCATATATTTT
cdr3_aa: CAIVSDSGNTIYF

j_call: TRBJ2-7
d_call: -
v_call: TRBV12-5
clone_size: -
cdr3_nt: TGTGCTAGTGGTTTGGTACTGACGGGGGTTCACGGCGAGCAGTACTTC
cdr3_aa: CASGLVLTGVHGEQYF

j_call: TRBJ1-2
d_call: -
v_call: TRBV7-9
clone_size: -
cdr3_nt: TGTGCCAGCAGCGGTGCGCTTAACTATGGCTACACCTTC
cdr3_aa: CASSGALNYGYTF

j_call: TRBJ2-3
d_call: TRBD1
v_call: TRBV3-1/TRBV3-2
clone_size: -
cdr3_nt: TGTGCCAGCAGCCCCGACAGGGGACTCACAGATACGCAGTATTTT
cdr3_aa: CASSPDRGLTDTQYF

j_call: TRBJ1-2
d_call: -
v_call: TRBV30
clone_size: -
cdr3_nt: TGTGCCTGGGACGGACACCCCGGCTACACCTTC
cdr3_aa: CAWDGHPGYTF

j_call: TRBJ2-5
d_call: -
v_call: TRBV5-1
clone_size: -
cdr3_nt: TGCGCCAGTAGAGAGACAGCAATACAAGAGACCCAGTACTTC
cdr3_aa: CASRETAIQETQYF

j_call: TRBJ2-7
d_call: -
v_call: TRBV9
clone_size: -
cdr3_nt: TGTGCCAGCAGCCCGCGGACAGCCTACGAGCAGTACTTC
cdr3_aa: CASSPRTAYEQYF

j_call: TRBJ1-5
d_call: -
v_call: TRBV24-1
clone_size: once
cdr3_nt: TGTGCCACCAGTGACTCGACAGTAAATCAGCCCCAGCATTTT
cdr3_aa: CATSDSTVNQPQHF

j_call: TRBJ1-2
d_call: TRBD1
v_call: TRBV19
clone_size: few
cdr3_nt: TGTGCCAGTAGTATCGGACAGGGGGCAGCCTATGGCTACACCTTC
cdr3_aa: CASSIGQGAAYGYTF

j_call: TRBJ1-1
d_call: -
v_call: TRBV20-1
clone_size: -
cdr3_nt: TGCAGTGCTAGTTCCACAGCCGTTGGCGCTTTCTTT
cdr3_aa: CSASSTAVGAFF

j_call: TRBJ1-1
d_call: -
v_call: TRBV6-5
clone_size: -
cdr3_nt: TGTGCCAGCAGTCAGAACATAAACACTGAAGCTTTCTTT
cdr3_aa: CASSQNINTEAFF

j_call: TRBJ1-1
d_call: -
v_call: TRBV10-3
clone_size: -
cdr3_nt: TGTGCCATCAGCAACATCGTGAACACTGAAGCTTTCTTT
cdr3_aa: CAISNIVNTEAFF

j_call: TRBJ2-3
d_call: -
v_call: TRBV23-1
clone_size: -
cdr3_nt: TGCGCCAGCAGTCAAGGCAAATCTAGCACAGATACGCAGTATTTT
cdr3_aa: CASSQGKSSTDTQYF

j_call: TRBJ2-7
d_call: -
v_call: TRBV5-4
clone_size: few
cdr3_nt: TGTGCCAGCAGCCCCCGGCGGCAATCCTACGAGCAGTACTTC
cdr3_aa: CASSPRRQSYEQYF

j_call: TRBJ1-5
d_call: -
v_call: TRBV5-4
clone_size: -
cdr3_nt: TGTGCCAGCAGCTTACAGGGCTCTGGCAATCAGCCCCAGCATTTT
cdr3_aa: CASSLQGSGNQPQHF

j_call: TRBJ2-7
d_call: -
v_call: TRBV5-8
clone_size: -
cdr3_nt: TGTGCCAGCAGCGCGGGACGCCTCTCCTACGAGCAGTACTTC
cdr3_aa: CASSAGRLSYEQYF

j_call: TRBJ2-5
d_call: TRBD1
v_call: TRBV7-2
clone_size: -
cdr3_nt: TGTGCCAGCAGCCCTCGGACAGGGAAAGCAGAGACCCAGTACTTC
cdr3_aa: CASSPRTGKAETQYF

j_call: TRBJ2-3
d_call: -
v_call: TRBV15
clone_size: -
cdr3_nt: TGTGCCACCAGCTGGAGGCACCCTCCAGATACGCAGTATTTT
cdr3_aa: CATSWRHPPDTQYF

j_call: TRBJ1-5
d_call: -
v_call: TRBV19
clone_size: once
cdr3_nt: TGTGCCAGTAGTATAGACAGGGGACCCAACAGCAATCAGCCCCAGCATTTT
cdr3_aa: CASSIDRGPNSNQPQHF

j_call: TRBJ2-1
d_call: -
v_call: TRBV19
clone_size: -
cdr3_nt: TGTGCCAGTAGTAGAATGGAGGGTAATGAGCAGTTCTTC
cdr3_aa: CASSRMEGNEQFF

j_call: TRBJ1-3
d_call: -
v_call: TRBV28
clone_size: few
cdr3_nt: TGTGCCAGCAGTCTAAGGACAGCCACCTCTGGAAACACCATATATTTT
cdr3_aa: CASSLRTATSGNTIYF

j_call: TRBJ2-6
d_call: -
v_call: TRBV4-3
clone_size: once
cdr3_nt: TGCGCCAGCAGCCAAGAAAGCCCTCAATCCTACTCTGGGGCCAACGTCCTGACTTTC
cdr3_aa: CASSQESPQSYSGANVLTF

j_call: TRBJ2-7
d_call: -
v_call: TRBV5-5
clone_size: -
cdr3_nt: TGTGCCAGCAGTTTTGAACAGGGTTTTAACGAGCAGTACTTC
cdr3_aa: CASSFEQGFNEQYF

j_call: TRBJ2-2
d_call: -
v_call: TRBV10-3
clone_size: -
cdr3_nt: TGTGCCATCAGTGAGACAGGGGGGGACACCGGGGAGCTGTTTTTT
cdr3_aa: CAISETGGDTGELFF

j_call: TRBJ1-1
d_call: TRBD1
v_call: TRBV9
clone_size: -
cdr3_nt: TGTGCCAGCAGCGGGCAGGGGGAAACTGAAGCTTTCTTT
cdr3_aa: CASSGQGETEAFF

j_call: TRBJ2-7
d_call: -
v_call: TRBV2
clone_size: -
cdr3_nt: TGTGCCAGCAGTGAACCGCTCAGCGAGCAGTACTTC
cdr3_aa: CASSEPLSEQYF

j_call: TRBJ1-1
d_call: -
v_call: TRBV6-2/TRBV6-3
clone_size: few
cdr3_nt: TGTGCCAGCAGTTACTCGATAGGGGGAGTTTTTATAAGCACTGAAGCTTTCTTT
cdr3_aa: CASSYSIGGVFISTEAFF

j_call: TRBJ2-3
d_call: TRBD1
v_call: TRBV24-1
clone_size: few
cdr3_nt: TGTGCCACCAGGGGGACAGGGAGGTCAGATACGCAGTATTTT
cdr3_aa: CATRGTGRSDTQYF

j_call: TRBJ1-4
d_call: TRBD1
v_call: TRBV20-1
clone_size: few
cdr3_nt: TGCAGTGCTAGTTCATTGCGTGGCCAACGAGACAGGGGGTTTCTGGCAACTAATGAAAAACTGTTTTTT
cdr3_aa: CSASSLRGQRDRGFLATNEKLFF

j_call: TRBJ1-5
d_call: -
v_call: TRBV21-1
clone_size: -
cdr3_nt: TGTGCCAGCAGCAATTCGGACAGGGAGGGCAATCAGCCCCAGCATTTT
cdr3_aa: CASSNSDREGNQPQHF

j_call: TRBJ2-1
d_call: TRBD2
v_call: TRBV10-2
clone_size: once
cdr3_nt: TGCGCCAGCAGTGGAGGAAAGACTAGCGCGACCTACAATGAGCAGTTCTTC
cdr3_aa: CASSGGKTSATYNEQFF

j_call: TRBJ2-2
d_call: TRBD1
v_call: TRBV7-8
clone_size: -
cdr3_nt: TGTGCCAGCAGTAAGACAGGGGTTAACACCGGGGAGCTGTTTTTT
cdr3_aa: CASSKTGVNTGELFF

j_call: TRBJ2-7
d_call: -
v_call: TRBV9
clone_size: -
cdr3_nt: TGTGCCAGCAGCGTAGACCTAGGTAGCTCCTACGAGCAGTACTTC
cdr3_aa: CASSVDLGSSYEQYF

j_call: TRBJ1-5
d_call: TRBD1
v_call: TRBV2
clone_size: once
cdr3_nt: TGTGCCAGCAGCGACAGGGGTGGCAATCAGCCCCAGCATTTT
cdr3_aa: CASSDRGGNQPQHF

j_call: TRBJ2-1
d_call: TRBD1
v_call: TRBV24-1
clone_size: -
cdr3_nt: TGTGCCACCGCTGAGACAGGGAACAATGAGCAGTTCTTC
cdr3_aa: CATAETGNNEQFF

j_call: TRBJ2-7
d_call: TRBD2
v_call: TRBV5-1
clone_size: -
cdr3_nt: TGCGCCAGCAGCTTACCCGAGACTAGCGGGAGAGGAGACGAGCAGTACTTC
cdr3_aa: CASSLPETSGRGDEQYF

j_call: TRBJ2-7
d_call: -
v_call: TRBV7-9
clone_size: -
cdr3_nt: TGTGCCAGCAGCTTAGCGTTCGCTAGTCAGCCGTACGAGCAGTACTTC
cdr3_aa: CASSLAFASQPYEQYF

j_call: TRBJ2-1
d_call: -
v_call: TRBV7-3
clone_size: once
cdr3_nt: TGTGCCAGCAGCCATACGGAGGGGAGTCTTGACAATGAGCAGTTCTTC
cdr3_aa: CASSHTEGSLDNEQFF